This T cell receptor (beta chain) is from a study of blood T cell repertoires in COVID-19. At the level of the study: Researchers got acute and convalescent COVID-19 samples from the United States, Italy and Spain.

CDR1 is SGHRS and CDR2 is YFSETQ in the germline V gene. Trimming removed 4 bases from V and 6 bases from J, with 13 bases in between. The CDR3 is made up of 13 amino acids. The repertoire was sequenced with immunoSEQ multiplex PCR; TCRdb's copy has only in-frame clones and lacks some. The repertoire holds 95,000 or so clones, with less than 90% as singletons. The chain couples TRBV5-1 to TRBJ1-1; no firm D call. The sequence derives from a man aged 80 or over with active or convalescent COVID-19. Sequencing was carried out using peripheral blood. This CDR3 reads CASSGSVSPEAFF. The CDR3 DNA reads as TGCGCCAGCAGCGGATCAGTTAGCCCTGAAGCTTTCTTT.